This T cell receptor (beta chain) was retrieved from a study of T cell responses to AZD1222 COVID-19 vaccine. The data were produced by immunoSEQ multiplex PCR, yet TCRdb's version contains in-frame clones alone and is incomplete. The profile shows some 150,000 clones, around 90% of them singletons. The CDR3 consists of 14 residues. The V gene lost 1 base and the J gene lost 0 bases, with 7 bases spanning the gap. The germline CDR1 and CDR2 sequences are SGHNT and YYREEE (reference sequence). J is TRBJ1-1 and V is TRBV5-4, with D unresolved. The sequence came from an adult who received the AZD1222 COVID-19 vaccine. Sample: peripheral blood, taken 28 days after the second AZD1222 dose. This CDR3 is CASSLLAMNTEAFF. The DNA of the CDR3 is TGTGCCAGCAGCTTGTTAGCAATGAACACTGAAGCTTTCTTT.